The 21 T cell receptor beta chains below come from one sample, sequenced in a study of Ad26.COV2.S vaccination and SARS-CoV-2 variants (TCRdb year 2021). The label giving this sample's treatment or condition can be read as: roughly 18 received Ad26.COV2.S at low or high dose, single or two shots; roughly 5 received placebo; per-sample allocation not given. For vaccine and placebo recipients, the sequenced repertoires came from samples collected on day 63 after the first injection. Libraries were prepared through the immunoSEQ multiplex PCR assay. The source is immuneACCESS, and TCRdb retained only in-frame sequences with V and J called. Part of the clones is not carried over; for the studies checked, unresolved V genes explain less than half of this, and the remainder is unexplained. For this sample the table gives fewer than 500,000 clones, of which roughly nine tenths were detected only once. The top ten constitute about 2.7% of the sample.

The source material was peripheral blood, sampled in a trial of Ad26.COV2.S vaccine versus placebo. The source is a person between 18 and 65 years old who received the Ad26.COV2.S COVID-19 vaccine or a placebo.

This clone appeared once. The CDR3 nucleotides are TGCGCCAGCAGCCTACGGACAGGGTTTACTGAAGCTTTCTTT. It encodes CASSLRTGFTEAFF. The chain combines TRBV4-3 with TRBJ1-1; 8 bases map to TRBD1. Trimming at V came to 4 bases and at J to 5 bases, leaving 6 bases not matched to a gene. This CDR3 comprises 14 residues. The V gene's germline CDR1 is LGHNA and CDR2 YSLEER.

The chain combines TRBV7-2 with TRBJ1-5; D not resolved. The germline V and J ends were trimmed by 5 bases and 9 bases, with 11 bases remaining between them. This CDR3 has 12 amino acids. CDR1 SGHTA and CDR2 FQGNSA come from the germline V gene. The CDR3 DNA sequence: TGTGCCAGCAGCCCCCGGGAAGGGCCCCAGCATTTT. Translated, it gives CASSPREGPQHF.

This chain joins TRBV3-1 (or the pseudogene TRBV3-2) and TRBJ2-1; D could derive from TRBD1 or TRBD2 (5 bases each). The CDR3 sequence is 16 residues long. V shed 0 bases and J shed 14 bases, with 23 bases lying between them. CDR1 and CDR2 from the germline V gene are LGHDT and YNNKEL (reference sequence). CDR3 region: CASSQDSGGTAQVEFF. CDR3 sequence (DNA): TGTGCCAGCAGCCAAGATTCTGGGGGAACGGCACAGGTGGAGTTCTTC.

This clone was observed a few times. The chain joins TRBV15 to TRBJ2-4, with TRBD2 identical over 13 bases. The CDR3 has 16 amino acids. Trimming took 4 bases from V and 8 from J; bases not matched to a gene: 8. Germline V gene data show CDR1 as LNHNV and CDR2 as YYDKDF (reference sequence). CDR3 protein: CATSKLAGGPLDIQYF. The CDR3 coding sequence is TGTGCCACCAGCAAACTAGCGGGAGGGCCTTTGGACATTCAGTACTTC.

The chain employs TRBV15 and TRBJ2-7, with 7 bases lining up with TRBD1. The germline V gene encodes CDR1 LNHNV and CDR2 YYDKDF (reference sequence). The CDR3 extends over 15 amino acids. Unmatched junction bases numbered 7, after V lost 2 bases and J lost 3 bases. The DNA of the CDR3 is TGTGCCACCAGCAGACACAGGGGACAGTACTACGAGCAGTACGTC. Encoded protein: CATSRHRGQYYEQYV.

The chain has TRBV29-1 and TRBJ2-3; 11 positions match TRBD2. The CDR3 has 14 amino acids. V shed 7 bases and J 2 bases; nucleotides not matched to a gene: 5. From germline, CDR1 is SQVTM and CDR2 ANQGSEA. Here the CDR3 DNA reads TGCAGCGAAATAGCGGGGGGGTCCACAGATACGCAGTATTTT. Translation gives CSEIAGGSTDTQYF.

The V and J genes are TRBV7-2 and TRBJ2-3; no reliable D call. Germline V gene sequence: CDR1 SGHTA, CDR2 FQGNSA. The V end was cut by 1 base, the J end by 5 bases, with 10 bases between. CDR3 length: 14 residues. The CDR3 region is CASSLGTARDTQYF. The CDR3 coding sequence is TGTGCCAGCAGCTTAGGTACGGCCAGAGATACGCAGTATTTT.

The chain couples TRBV28 to TRBJ2-7; 9 bases line up with TRBD1. This CDR3 is 15 amino acids long. Germline V gene sequence: CDR1 MDHEN, CDR2 SYDVKM. V dropped 10 bases and J dropped 2; count of bases not matched to a gene: 12. The CDR3 DNA reads TGTGCCACCGCCCGCCTGGGGACAGGGCCCTACGAGCAGTACTTC. Its protein is CATARLGTGPYEQYF.

The chain has TRBV5-1 and TRBJ2-2; a weak D match, TRBD2 (7 bases). Trimming pared 3 bases from V and 0 bases from J, leaving 18 bases between. CDR3 length: 18 residues. Germline CDR1 SGHRS, CDR2 YFSETQ. CDR3 loop: CASSSRGAPMTNTGELFF. CDR3 nucleotides: TGCGCCAGCAGCTCTCGGGGGGCCCCGATGACGAACACCGGGGAGCTGTTTTTT.

This sequence joins TRBV3-1 (or the pseudogene TRBV3-2) and TRBJ1-3; TRBD1 might be the D (5 bases). Trimming pared 2 bases from V and 5 bases from J, leaving 19 bases between. Germline lookup yields CDR1 LGHDT and CDR2 YNNKEL (reference sequence). The CDR3 sequence is 17 residues long. CDR3: CASSQYSGTSSRNTIYF. CDR3 sequence (DNA): TGTGCCAGCAGCCAATATTCCGGGACTTCATCGCGAAACACCATATATTTT.

V gene TRBV6-5 combines with J gene TRBJ1-5; D is ambiguous. The length of the CDR3 is 14 residues. V lost 6 bases to trimming and J lost 0 bases, with 9 bases between them. CDR1 MNHEY and CDR2 SVGAGI come from the germline V gene. CDR3 coding DNA: TGTGCCAGCAGACCGTGGGATAGCAATCAGCCCCAGCATTTT. Amino acid sequence: CASRPWDSNQPQHF.

This rearrangement joins TRBV20-1 to TRBJ2-1; maybe TRBD1 (5 bases). Trimming pared 3 bases from V and 4 bases from J, leaving 13 bases between. The CDR3 is made up of 14 amino acids. Germline-derived CDR1 and CDR2 are DFQATT and SNEGSKA (reference sequence). The CDR3 DNA reads as TGCAGTGCTAGTCTAAGGGGCAGATACAATGAGCAGTTCTTC. Its protein is CSASLRGRYNEQFF.

This rearrangement joins TRBV5-4 to TRBJ2-1; D may be TRBD1 or TRBD2 (6 bases each). V shed 5 bases and J shed 9 bases, with 12 bases lying between them. This CDR3 spans 12 amino acids. CDR1 SGHNT and CDR2 YYREEE come from the germline V gene (reference sequence). CDR3 DNA: TGTGCCAGCAGGGGGGCTAGCGTTGAGCAGTTCTTC. Its translation: CASRGASVEQFF.

The CDR3 reads CASSQNTGELFF. The CDR3 DNA sequence: TGTGCCAGCAGCCAAAACACCGGGGAGCTGTTTTTT. The V and J genes are TRBV4-2 and TRBJ2-2; no firm D call. Trimming stripped 2 bases from V and 2 bases from J, with 0 bases between. This CDR3 comprises 12 residues. Germline lookup yields CDR1 LGHNA and CDR2 YNFKEQ.

This clone was counted a single time. The V call is TRBV19, the J call TRBJ1-6; D is perhaps TRBD1 (6 bases). Germline CDR1 and CDR2: LNHDA and SQIVND (reference sequence). This CDR3 region has 15 residues. Trimming shortened V by 6 bases and J by 8 bases, and 17 bases separated the two germline ends. The chain's CDR3 is CASRDPMRGDSPLHF. In nucleotides, the CDR3 is TGTGCCAGTAGGGACCCGATGAGGGGGGATTCACCCCTCCACTTT.

The rearrangement joins TRBV28 to TRBJ2-1; D may be TRBD1 (5 bases). Trimming removed 7 bases at V and 5 bases at J, with 15 bases between. The CDR3 consists of 14 residues. The germline gives CDR1 MDHEN, CDR2 SYDVKM. The CDR3 sequence is CASNPQGSDNEQFF. The CDR3 DNA reads as TGTGCCAGCAATCCCCAGGGTTCGGACAATGAGCAGTTCTTC.

The chain is built from TRBV4-3 and TRBJ2-7; either TRBD1 or TRBD2 may supply D (5 bases each). Germline-derived CDR1 and CDR2 are LGHNA and YSLEER. The CDR3 runs 17 residues. V was clipped by 0 bases and J by 6 bases, with 21 bases between them. The CDR3 region is CASSQERWDEGKGEQYF. CDR3 DNA: TGCGCCAGCAGCCAAGAAAGATGGGATGAGGGGAAGGGCGAGCAGTACTTC.

This clone was detected a few times. Other DNA sequences in this sample translate to the same CDR3. DNA for the CDR3: TGTGCCAGCAGCTTGCGCGGTAGCAATCAGCCCCAGCATTTT. It yields the protein CASSLRGSNQPQHF. The chain couples TRBV5-6 to TRBJ1-5; the D is unclear. This CDR3 spans 14 amino acids. The germline gives CDR1 SGHDT, CDR2 YYEEEE. V lost 1 base, J lost 0 bases, and 5 bases lay in between.

The chain links TRBV18 to TRBJ2-3, with 12 bases lining up with TRBD2. CDR1 and CDR2 (germline): KGHSH, LQKENI. This CDR3 is built from 16 residues. V lost 4 bases and J lost 1; bases outside the gene matches: 3. CDR3 DNA: TGTGCCAGCTCACAGAGGACTAGCGGGGGCACAGATACGCAGTATTTT. It translates to CASSQRTSGGTDTQYF.

The CDR3 sequence: CASSQLALRDTFNYGYTF. CDR3 coding DNA: TGTGCCAGCAGCCAGCTAGCACTCCGGGACACTTTTAACTATGGCTACACCTTC. The chain links TRBV3-1 (or the pseudogene TRBV3-2) to TRBJ1-2; D may be TRBD1 (6 bases). V was trimmed by 3 bases and J by 1 base, leaving 21 bases between them. This CDR3 has 18 amino acids. CDR1 and CDR2 (germline): LGHDT, YNNKEL (reference sequence).

In nucleotides, the CDR3 is TGCGCCAGCAGCTTGAGGGGCGAGCCCCATGAAGCTTTCTTT. Its protein is CASSLRGEPHEAFF. The chain carries TRBV5-1 and TRBJ1-1; D might be TRBD1 (5 bases). V dropped 1 base and J dropped 7 bases, with 14 bases sitting between them. CDR3 length: 14 amino acids. Germline V lookup: CDR1 SGHRS, CDR2 YFSETQ.